This T cell receptor beta chain was recorded in a study of cytotoxic CD8 clonotypes in ibrutinib-treated CLL. Study background: Some 24 partial and 2 complete responses; at median roughly 68 months, around 14 remitted, roughly 12 progressed. Overall study results and limits: The study found baseline clonality above age-matched healthy donors, tracking circulating CD8+ T-cell counts. Under therapy, public clonotypes either contracted or stayed stable, and they were uncommon.

After removal of 7 bases from V and 1 base from J, the junction contained 10 bases not matched to a gene. This CDR3 has 16 amino acids. Germline V gene sequence: CDR1 MNHEY, CDR2 SMNVEV (reference sequence). Sequencing was performed with immunoSEQ multiplex PCR; in TCRdb, only in-frame clones are kept and a portion is missing. The table includes more than 85,000 clones, approximately 78% detected once. On this clone: Its antigen remains unknown.

The receptor's source is a human donor with chronic lymphocytic leukemia. The gene calls are TRBV27 and TRBJ2-1, with TRBD1 matching 7 bases. Material: PBMCs, obtained after 12 months of ibrutinib treatment. The CDR3 bases are TGTGCCAGCACAAACTCACAGGGGATATCCTACAATGAGCAGTTCTTC. It specifies CASTNSQGISYNEQFF.